A selection of T cell receptor beta chains follows, all from one sample in a study of blood T cell repertoires in COVID-19. Generated by immunoSEQ multiplex PCR, the TCRdb table keeps only in-frame clones and is missing some. Of some 160,000 clones listed, around 85% are singletons. Sequenced sample: peripheral blood. Receptor source: a woman in her 70s with acute or convalescent COVID-19. Each CDR3 is given with its conserved first and last residue. The order of the fields is CDR3 DNA, CDR3 protein, D gene, V gene, clone size, J gene. The D gene is left open where the match is weak. Clone size is not always given. Where it is, it says once, few, many or a class for expanded clones.

TGCAGCGTTGCCAGTTACAACTCCTACGAGCAGTACTTC,CSVASYNSYEQYF,NA,TRBV29-1,NA,TRBJ2-7
TGTGCCAGTAGTAAACGGGACAGCCGAAATCAGCCCCAGCATTTT,CASSKRDSRNQPQHF,TRBD1,TRBV19,NA,TRBJ1-5
TGTGCCAGCAGCTTAGGTTCTAGCGGGGGAGCAGATACGCAGTATTTT,CASSLGSSGGADTQYF,TRBD2,TRBV11-2,NA,TRBJ2-3
TGTGCCAGCAGCTTACTCCCCGGGACTAGCTCTAAAATGAACACCGGGGAGCTGTTTTTT,CASSLLPGTSSKMNTGELFF,TRBD2,TRBV7-3,NA,TRBJ2-2
TGTGCCAGCAGCTTCGGGAGGGAGCGCACCGGGGAGCTGTTTTTT,CASSFGRERTGELFF,TRBD2,TRBV5-5,NA,TRBJ2-2
TGTGCCAGCAGCCCCAGGATCCTGAGCTCTGGAAACACCATATATTTT,CASSPRILSSGNTIYF,NA,TRBV7-6,NA,TRBJ1-3
TGTGCCAGCAGCTTAGGTGTCAGTTTCTCCTACAATGAGCAGTTCTTC,CASSLGVSFSYNEQFF,NA,TRBV7-9,NA,TRBJ2-1
TGTGCCAGCAGCTTAGAACGGGGGACTGAAGCTTTCTTT,CASSLERGTEAFF,NA,TRBV11-2,NA,TRBJ1-1
TGCAGCGTTCGGGACTCAAGTTACGAGCAGTACTTC,CSVRDSSYEQYF,NA,TRBV29-1,NA,TRBJ2-7
TGCGCCAGCAGCAGAGATACTAGGAATGCCTACGAGCAGTACTTC,CASSRDTRNAYEQYF,NA,TRBV5-1,NA,TRBJ2-7
TGTGCCAGCAGATTTAGCGGGGCCTCCTACGAGCAGTACTTC,CASRFSGASYEQYF,TRBD2,TRBV28,NA,TRBJ2-7
TGTGCCAGCAGCCAAGATCGGATGGGTCTAGCGGGAGGGTTCCACGAGCAGTACTTC,CASSQDRMGLAGGFHEQYF,TRBD2,TRBV3-1/TRBV3-2,NA,TRBJ2-7
TGTGCCAGCAGCGCCGGGACAGGGGTCGAAAAACTGTTTTTT,CASSAGTGVEKLFF,TRBD1,TRBV11-1,NA,TRBJ1-4
TGCGCCAGCAGAGGGTTAATAGCGGGAGTTGGTGAGCAGTTCTTC,CASRGLIAGVGEQFF,TRBD2,TRBV5-1,NA,TRBJ2-1
TGTGCCACCAGCAGAGATTTGGGACAGGGTCGAGAAAAACTGTTTTTT,CATSRDLGQGREKLFF,TRBD1,TRBV15,NA,TRBJ1-4
TGTGCCAGCAGCTTAACAGGGGAGAGTCAGCCCCAGCATTTT,CASSLTGESQPQHF,TRBD1,TRBV11-2,NA,TRBJ1-5
TGTGCCAGCAGCCCCGGGACAACCCAAGAGACCCAGTACTTC,CASSPGTTQETQYF,NA,TRBV5-4,NA,TRBJ2-5
TGCGCCAGCACCCTGAACTACAGGGGGAACACTGAAGCTTTCTTT,CASTLNYRGNTEAFF,TRBD1,TRBV5-1,few,TRBJ1-1
TGTGCCAGCACCGACTCAGGGCACGATAGCAATCAGCCCCAGCATTTT,CASTDSGHDSNQPQHF,NA,TRBV28,NA,TRBJ1-5
TGTGCCAGCAGCCAGCAACTAGCGGGGGGGCCCAATGAGCAGTTCTTC,CASSQQLAGGPNEQFF,TRBD2,TRBV7-9,NA,TRBJ2-1
TGTGCCAGCAGGGTGGGACTGGGGAACACTGAAGCTTTCTTT,CASRVGLGNTEAFF,NA,TRBV7-2,NA,TRBJ1-1
TGTGCCACCAGCAGAGTCAGGGAGGCGTTATATGGCTACACCTTC,CATSRVREALYGYTF,NA,TRBV15,few,TRBJ1-2
TGTGCCACCAGTAGCCAAACGGGCTCCTACAATGAGCAGTTCTTC,CATSSQTGSYNEQFF,NA,TRBV24-1,once,TRBJ2-1
TGCGCCAGCAGCTCTCGGGACAGAGCTAACTATGGCTACACCTTC,CASSSRDRANYGYTF,TRBD1,TRBV5-1,NA,TRBJ1-2
TGTGCCAGCAGCCGCGGAACCCGGAACTCCGAGGGTGAAGCTTTCTTT,CASSRGTRNSEGEAFF,NA,TRBV4-2,NA,TRBJ1-1
TGTGCCAGCAGCTTGCAGGGTAGGGAGACCCAGTACTTC,CASSLQGRETQYF,NA,TRBV5-5,NA,TRBJ2-5
TGTGCCAGCAGCGCCTTACAGGGATACACTGAAGCTTTCTTT,CASSALQGYTEAFF,NA,TRBV9,NA,TRBJ1-1
TGTGCCAGCAGCGACAGACTAGTAAGGAACACCGGGGAGCTGTTTTTT,CASSDRLVRNTGELFF,NA,TRBV5-4,NA,TRBJ2-2
TGTGCCAGCAGAGCGAATTCACCCCTCCACTTT,CASRANSPLHF,NA,TRBV2,NA,TRBJ1-6
TGCGCCAGCAGCCAAACCCACTCGAGCCCTCAGGGCGGCTACACCTTC,CASSQTHSSPQGGYTF,NA,TRBV4-1,once,TRBJ1-2
TGCGCCAGCAGCTTGGCCATCCAGACAGTAAGGGGAAACACTGAAGCTTTCTTT,CASSLAIQTVRGNTEAFF,NA,TRBV5-1,NA,TRBJ1-1
TGCGCCAGCAGCCAAGATTCCCAGGCGCGCGGGGAGGCTAATGAAAAACTGTTTTTT,CASSQDSQARGEANEKLFF,NA,TRBV4-3,NA,TRBJ1-4
TGCGCCAGCAGCGTCATTGGAGACGAGCAGTACTTC,CASSVIGDEQYF,NA,TRBV5-1,NA,TRBJ2-7
TGTGCCAGCAGTGATAGATGGTTTGACACTGAAGCTTTCTTT,CASSDRWFDTEAFF,NA,TRBV6-1,once,TRBJ1-1
TGTGCCAGCAGTCCCCAGGGTAGCTCCTACGAGCAGTACTTC,CASSPQGSSYEQYF,NA,TRBV27,NA,TRBJ2-7
TGCGCCAGCAGCCAAGATATTCGGGACGAGCAGTACTTC,CASSQDIRDEQYF,NA,TRBV4-3,once,TRBJ2-7
TGTGCCAGTAGTATACCAGGGTTGGGGCCGGACTATGGCTACACCTTC,CASSIPGLGPDYGYTF,NA,TRBV19,NA,TRBJ1-2
TGCGCCAGCAGCCGTATGGACAGGCCTCAAGATACGCAGTATTTT,CASSRMDRPQDTQYF,TRBD1,TRBV5-1,NA,TRBJ2-3
TGTGCCAGCAGCAACCGGGACAGGGGGACCCAACCTGGAAACACCATATATTTT,CASSNRDRGTQPGNTIYF,TRBD1,TRBV11-2,few,TRBJ1-3
TGTGCCAGCTCACCATCAGGGCTGAACACTGAAGCTTTCTTT,CASSPSGLNTEAFF,NA,TRBV18,NA,TRBJ1-1
TGCGCCAGCAGCTTGGTGCTCTCGGCGGGAGGATCCTACAATGAGCAGTTCTTC,CASSLVLSAGGSYNEQFF,TRBD2,TRBV5-1,NA,TRBJ2-1
TGTGCCAGCAGCCAAGGGGACAGGGGCTCACCCCTCCACTTT,CASSQGDRGSPLHF,TRBD1,TRBV6-5,NA,TRBJ1-6
TGTGCTAGTGGTCAAGACACTAACTATGGCTACACCTTC,CASGQDTNYGYTF,NA,TRBV12-5,few,TRBJ1-2
TGTGCCAGCAGCGACAGGTCAACTAATGAAAAACTGTTTTTT,CASSDRSTNEKLFF,NA,TRBV6-5,NA,TRBJ1-4
TGTGCCAGCAGCTTGAACAGGGCTGGAAACACCATATATTTT,CASSLNRAGNTIYF,NA,TRBV7-2,few,TRBJ1-3
TGTGCCAGCAGCCCCTTGACAGGGCAAATGAACACTGAAGCTTTCTTT,CASSPLTGQMNTEAFF,TRBD1,TRBV9,NA,TRBJ1-1
TGTGCCAGCAGCTTACTAACCTACAATGAGCAGTTCTTC,CASSLLTYNEQFF,NA,TRBV13,few,TRBJ2-1
TGTGCCAGCAGCTTGGCGGGGTTGTACGAGCAGTACTTC,CASSLAGLYEQYF,NA,TRBV5-4,NA,TRBJ2-7
TGCGCCAGCTCCTCGGTGGCGGGGGGAATGGACAATGAGCAGTTCTTC,CASSSVAGGMDNEQFF,TRBD2,TRBV5-1,NA,TRBJ2-1
TGCGCCAGCAGCATGCGCAACCTCCCGTCGGACAGGGGAGGAAACTACGAGCAGTACTTC,CASSMRNLPSDRGGNYEQYF,TRBD1,TRBV4-1,NA,TRBJ2-7
TGTGCCAGCAGCTTAGCGGGACAATCTAACGAGCAGTACTTC,CASSLAGQSNEQYF,NA,TRBV5-4,NA,TRBJ2-7
TGTGCCAGCAGCTTGAGGCAGGGCATCTTCTATGGCTACACCTTC,CASSLRQGIFYGYTF,NA,TRBV5-6,NA,TRBJ1-2
TGTGCCAGCAGTGCGTTAAGGAACACCGGGGAGCTGTTTTTT,CASSALRNTGELFF,NA,TRBV7-3,NA,TRBJ2-2
TGCAGCACATCACAGGGATCGAATTCACCCCTCCACTTT,CSTSQGSNSPLHF,NA,TRBV29-1,NA,TRBJ1-6
TGTGCCAGCAGCCAAGGGAGCGGGCTCGACCATAGCAATCAGCCCCAGCATTTT,CASSQGSGLDHSNQPQHF,NA,TRBV4-2,NA,TRBJ1-5
TGTGCCAGCAGCCCTTACACAGGGACCACTGAAGCTTTCTTT,CASSPYTGTTEAFF,NA,TRBV5-4,NA,TRBJ1-1
TGCGCCAGCAGCCAAGAAAGACAGGGGCCAGATACGCAGTATTTT,CASSQERQGPDTQYF,TRBD1,TRBV4-3,NA,TRBJ2-3
TGTGCCAGCAGTCAGGTAGATACGCAGTATTTT,CASSQVDTQYF,NA,TRBV28,few,TRBJ2-3
TGTGCCAGCAGCTTGGAGCCGGGGAGGGACACAGATACGCAGTATTTT,CASSLEPGRDTDTQYF,TRBD2,TRBV5-6,NA,TRBJ2-3
TGTGCCAGCGGGGCAAAAAGTGAGCAGTTCTTC,CASGAKSEQFF,NA,TRBV28,NA,TRBJ2-1